This is a list of T cell receptor beta chains from one sample in a study of T cell clonotyping in hematopoietic cell transplantation. Clones were sequenced by immunoSEQ multiplex PCR, and TCRdb holds only the in-frame ones, with some missing. The table includes 5,500 to 7,000 clones, less than 90% detected once. Sequencing was performed on peripheral blood mononuclear cells, taken 180 days after allogeneic stem cell transplant. These receptors all come from a female patient aged 50-60 years who had an allogeneic stem cell transplant from an unrelated donor, so the T cells may come from the graft donor. Some clones in this sample may be carry-over from other donors' samples. Both conserved end residues are part of each CDR3. A D gene is named only where the DNA matches it firmly. For some rows the clone size is stated as once, few or many, or as a class when expanded; others skip it.

clone size,D gene,J gene,V gene,CDR3 protein,CDR3 DNA
.,TRBD2,TRBJ2-3,TRBV7-3,CASSSTGTSGDTQYF,TGTGCCAGCAGCTCCACCGGGACTAGCGGGGATACGCAGTATTTT
.,TRBD2,TRBJ2-5,TRBV7-2,CASSVAGGQETQYF,TGTGCCAGCAGCGTAGCGGGGGGACAAGAGACCCAGTACTTC
.,.,TRBJ2-7,TRBV5-1,CASSPTAYEQYF,TGCGCCAGCAGCCCAACCGCCTACGAGCAGTACTTC
.,.,TRBJ2-5,TRBV9,CASSVEGDAYQETQYF,TGTGCCAGCAGCGTAGAGGGGGACGCGTACCAAGAGACCCAATACTTC
.,.,TRBJ1-6,TRBV11-2,CASSSNTVGRYNSPLHF,TGTGCCAGCAGCTCAAACACGGTGGGCCGCTATAATTCACCCCTCCACTTT
.,TRBD2,TRBJ2-3,TRBV2,CASKRTSGNTDTQYF,TGTGCCAGCAAGAGGACTAGCGGAAACACAGATACGCAGTATTTT
.,.,TRBJ1-2,TRBV6-4,CASSTRDATFEGYTF,TGTGCCAGCAGCACCCGGGACGCCACGTTCGAGGGCTACACCTTC
.,TRBD1,TRBJ2-2,TRBV15,CATSRAPWETGYPGELFF,TGTGCCACCAGCAGAGCCCCGTGGGAGACAGGGTATCCCGGGGAGCTGTTTTTT
once,.,TRBJ1-5,TRBV5-4,CASSEETGQPQHF,TGTGCCAGCAGCGAGGAAACAGGTCAGCCCCAGCATTTT
.,.,TRBJ1-2,TRBV7-9,CASSFGFGYTF,TGTGCCAGCAGCTTTGGGTTTGGCTACACCTTC
.,.,TRBJ1-1,TRBV5-1,CASSTGIVGGWAFF,TGCGCCAGCAGCACGGGAATTGTGGGAGGATGGGCTTTCTTT
.,.,TRBJ2-3,TRBV20-1,CSAPRTDTQYF,TGCAGTGCCCCTCGGACAGATACGCAGTATTTT
few,.,TRBJ2-3,TRBV5-5,CASSLSGVTDTQYF,TGTGCCAGCAGCTTGTCAGGGGTCACAGATACGCAGTATTTT
.,.,TRBJ2-2,TRBV28,CATHGFRLLSAGELFF,TGTGCCACCCACGGCTTTAGGCTCCTGAGTGCCGGGGAGCTGTTTTTT
.,.,TRBJ2-3,TRBV10-3,CAISENAISTDTQYF,TGTGCCATCAGTGAGAACGCCATCAGCACAGATACGCAGTATTTT
.,.,TRBJ1-5,TRBV19,CASSLRRAGRGSQPQHF,TGTGCCAGTAGTTTGAGACGGGCAGGGCGAGGATCTCAGCCCCAGCATTTT
.,.,TRBJ2-7,TRBV5-1,CASSTGLVPYEQYF,TGCGCCAGCAGCACGGGACTCGTCCCCTACGAGCAGTACTTC
.,.,TRBJ2-7,TRBV11-2,CASSLNLIYEQYF,TGTGCCAGCAGCTTAAATCTCATCTACGAGCAGTACTTC
.,.,TRBJ2-1,TRBV7-6,CASRRGSGSNEQFF,TGTGCCAGCCGCCGGGGGTCGGGTTCTAATGAGCAGTTCTTC
.,TRBD2,TRBJ2-7,TRBV11-2,CASVLAGGADEQYF,TGTGCCAGCGTTCTAGCGGGAGGAGCGGACGAGCAGTACTTC
.,TRBD2,TRBJ2-3,TRBV10-3,CASRGGVGTTDTQYF,TGTGCCTCACGGGGGGGGGTCGGGACCACAGATACGCAGTATTTT
.,.,TRBJ2-7,TRBV7-7,CASSLRPADEQYF,TGTGCCAGCAGCTTACGGCCCGCGGATGAGCAGTACTTC
.,TRBD2,TRBJ2-3,TRBV9,CASSPGLAGGPSTDTQYF,TGTGCCAGCAGCCCCGGACTAGCGGGGGGCCCCAGCACAGATACGCAGTATTTT
.,TRBD1,TRBJ2-3,TRBV5-1,CASNSQGQITDTQYF,TGCGCCAGCAATTCCCAGGGACAGATAACAGATACGCAGTATTTT
.,TRBD1,TRBJ1-1,TRBV25-1,CASSGTGGITEAFF,TGTGCCAGCAGTGGGACAGGGGGTATCACTGAAGCTTTCTTT
.,.,TRBJ1-2,TRBV6-5,CASRHREPNYGYTF,TGTGCCAGCAGACACAGGGAACCCAACTATGGCTACACCTTC
.,.,TRBJ2-5,TRBV5-1,CASSLEGGLGETQYF,TGCGCCAGCAGCTTGGAGGGGGGGCTGGGAGAGACCCAGTACTTC
.,.,TRBJ1-2,TRBV20-1,CSATQGYGYTF,TGCAGTGCTACACAGGGATATGGCTACACCTTC
.,TRBD2,TRBJ2-5,TRBV5-4,CASSFKAGGETQYF,TGTGCCAGCAGCTTTAAAGCGGGGGGGGAGACCCAGTACTTC
.,.,TRBJ1-5,TRBV6-6,CASSLQENQPQHF,TGTGCCAGCAGTCTACAGGAAAATCAGCCCCAGCATTTT
.,.,TRBJ1-5,TRBV6-1,CATNTQINQPQHF,TGTGCCACCAATACACAGATCAATCAGCCCCAGCATTTT
.,.,TRBJ1-1,TRBV29-1,CSVGQMLAEAFF,TGCAGCGTTGGGCAGATGCTGGCTGAAGCTTTCTTT
.,.,TRBJ1-4,TRBV30,CAWSEDRRNEKLFF,TGTGCCTGGTCGGAGGACAGACGAAATGAAAAACTGTTTTTT
.,.,TRBJ1-6,TRBV7-9,CASSWGTGTYYNSPLHF,TGTGCCAGCAGCTGGGGAACCGGGACTTACTATAATTCACCCCTCCACTTT
once,TRBD1,TRBJ2-7,TRBV7-2,CASSVTGAYEQYF,TGTGCCAGCAGCGTAACAGGGGCCTACGAGCAGTACTTC
.,.,TRBJ1-5,TRBV30,CACSSRELNQPQHF,TGTGCCTGTAGTTCCAGGGAACTCAATCAGCCCCAGCATTTT
.,.,TRBJ2-5,TRBV11-3,CASSLGAGARQETQYF,TGTGCCAGCAGCTTAGGGGCGGGGGCCCGACAAGAGACCCAGTACTTC
.,TRBD2,TRBJ2-2,TRBV25-1,CASTEGLAGIAGELFF,TGTGCCAGCACCGAGGGGCTAGCGGGGATAGCCGGGGAGCTGTTTTTT
.,TRBD1,TRBJ1-2,TRBV29-1,CSVGRGRPPNYGYTF,TGCAGCGTAGGCAGGGGGCGCCCCCCGAACTATGGCTACACCTTC
.,.,TRBJ2-3,TRBV7-3,CASSPQVGGTDTQYF,TGTGCCAGCAGCCCGCAGGTGGGGGGCACAGATACGCAGTATTTT
once,.,TRBJ1-3,TRBV7-9,CASSLGFSGNTIYF,TGTGCCAGCAGCTTAGGGTTCTCTGGAAACACCATATATTTT
.,.,TRBJ2-2,TRBV2,CASGRGNTGELFF,TGTGCCAGCGGACGGGGGAACACCGGGGAGCTGTTTTTT
.,.,TRBJ1-3,TRBV4-2,CASSQDRSGRGNTIYF,TGTGCCAGCAGCCAAGATCGGTCGGGCAGGGGAAACACCATATATTTT
few,TRBD1,TRBJ1-2,TRBV28,CASSSNWDRDIYGYTF,TGTGCCAGCAGTTCCAACTGGGACAGAGATATCTATGGCTACACCTTC
.,.,TRBJ1-2,TRBV30,CAWSYGVGGYTF,TGTGCCTGGAGTTACGGGGTCGGTGGCTACACCTTC
.,.,TRBJ2-4,TRBV7-2,CASSLGRSRNIQYF,TGTGCCAGCAGCTTAGGTCGCTCAAGGAACATTCAGTACTTC
.,TRBD1,TRBJ2-2,TRBV10-3,CAIRTGGWTGELFF,TGTGCCATCAGGACAGGGGGATGGACCGGGGAGCTGTTTTTT
large,.,TRBJ1-1,TRBV11-1,CASSLRNRDTEAFF,TGTGCCAGCAGCTTAAGAAACAGGGACACTGAAGCTTTCTTT
.,TRBD1,TRBJ2-3,TRBV11-3,CASSPGQGVTDTQYF,TGTGCCAGCAGCCCCGGACAGGGGGTGACAGATACGCAGTATTTT
.,.,TRBJ2-7,TRBV6-6,CASSYRRSSYEQYF,TGTGCCAGCAGTTACCGCCGGAGCTCCTACGAGCAGTACTTC
.,.,TRBJ2-2,TRBV2,CASSDLIRTGELFF,TGTGCCAGCAGTGATTTGATACGCACCGGGGAGCTGTTTTTT